The 24 T cell receptor beta chains listed next were all sequenced from one sample in a study of blood T cell repertoires in COVID-19. Using immunoSEQ multiplex PCR, the repertoire was profiled, and TCRdb retains in-frame clones only, with some absent. The sample consists of a few hundred thousand clones, about 88% of them appearing once. The sample consisted of PBMCs or T cells enriched from blood (not recorded which). These receptors originate from a woman aged 25-40 years who had recovered from COVID-19.

This clone showed up just once. The rearrangement joins TRBV5-4 to TRBJ2-3, with a possible D match to TRBD1 (5 bases). Germline CDR1 SGHNT, CDR2 YYREEE (reference sequence). V shed 4 bases and J shed 0 bases, with 9 bases lying between them. The CDR3 is 14 amino acids. The CDR3 sequence is CASSGARSTDTQYF. The CDR3 nucleotides are TGTGCCAGCAGCGGGGCACGAAGCACAGATACGCAGTATTTT. Combining the CDR3 with reference TRBV5-4 and TRBJ2-3 gives the whole variable domain ETGVTQSPTHLIKTRGQQVTLRCSSQSGHNTVSWYQQALGQGPQFIFQYYREEENGRGNFPPRFSGLQFPNYSSELNVNALELDDSALYLCASSGARSTDTQYFGPGTRLTVL.

The chain employs TRBV28 and TRBJ1-2; a weak D match, TRBD1 (6 bases). The germline V gene has CDR1 MDHEN and CDR2 SYDVKM. Between the trimmed V and J ends, which lost 2 bases and 6 bases, there was a span of 10 bases. The CDR3 contains 13 residues. The DNA for the CDR3 is TGTGCCAGCAGTTTACCCGGACAGAATGGCTACACCTTC. This codes for CASSLPGQNGYTF.

V gene TRBV5-1 combines with J gene TRBJ2-5, with TRBD1 matching over 7 bases. Losses at the gene ends were 3 bases for V and 5 bases for J; bases not matched to a gene: 10. There are 15 residues in the CDR3. The germline V gene has CDR1 SGHRS and CDR2 YFSETQ. CDR3 loop: CASSSGEGAGETQYF. In DNA form, the CDR3 reads TGCGCCAGCAGCTCCGGAGAGGGGGCTGGGGAGACCCAGTACTTC.

The J gene is TRBJ1-2, the V gene TRBV28; TRBD1 might be the D (5 bases). Germline values: CDR1 MDHEN, CDR2 SYDVKM. V lost 2 bases and J 4 bases, leaving 8 bases between the germline ends. The CDR3 consists of 13 residues. The CDR3 region is CASSLGRAYGYTF. The CDR3 nucleotides are TGTGCCAGCAGTTTAGGCAGGGCCTATGGCTACACCTTC.

The CDR3 DNA reads as TGTGCCAGCAGTTCGGCAGGGGCCAGGGGTCCTGAAGCTTTCTTT. It specifies CASSSAGARGPEAFF. J is TRBJ1-1 and V is TRBV27; D is perhaps TRBD1 (6 bases). V lost 4 bases and J 6 bases, leaving 18 bases between the germline ends. Germline V gene lookup returns CDR1 MNHEY and CDR2 SMNVEV (reference sequence). This CDR3 spans 15 amino acids.

J is TRBJ1-4 and V is TRBV18; a possible D gene is TRBD1 (5 bases). This CDR3 contains 15 residues. Trimming stripped 4 bases from V and 5 bases from J, with 14 bases between. CDR1 is KGHSH and CDR2 is LQKENI in the germline V gene. The CDR3 region has the DNA TGTGCCAGCTCACTCACGGCAGGGTCCAATGAAAAACTGTTTTTT. Its translation is CASSLTAGSNEKLFF.

The J gene is TRBJ2-5, the V gene TRBV7-2; 10 nucleotides line up with TRBD1. CDR3 length: 14 residues. The germline CDR1 and CDR2 sequences are SGHTA and FQGNSA. The J segment lost 5 bases and the V segment lost 5 bases, leaving 5 bases of the junction unmatched. The DNA for the CDR3 is TGTGCCAGCAGCCCAAGACAGGGGGCGGAGACCCAGTACTTC. It encodes CASSPRQGAETQYF.

The table lists this clone with a count of one. J is TRBJ2-2 and V is TRBV2, with TRBD2 as a possible D gene (7 bases). CDR3 length: 16 residues. Trimming stripped 4 bases from V and 2 bases from J, with 14 bases between. The germline CDR1 and CDR2 sequences are SNHLY and FYNNEI. This CDR3 is CASSVFAGANTGELFF. Written as DNA, the CDR3 is TGTGCCAGCAGTGTTTTTGCGGGGGCTAACACCGGGGAGCTGTTTTTT.

This chain connects TRBV9 to TRBJ1-1; D unclear. V was clipped by 4 bases and J by 1 base, with 8 bases between them. CDR1 and CDR2 (germline): SGDLS, YYNGEE. This CDR3 has 13 amino acids. The CDR3 DNA reads TGTGCCAGCAGCATACAAACGAACACTGAAGCTTTCTTT. Protein: CASSIQTNTEAFF.

The V call is TRBV19, the J call TRBJ1-2; 7 positions agree with TRBD1. The CDR3 covers 16 residues. Germline trimming cut 5 bases from V and 1 base from J; bases unmatched to any gene: 10. Looked up from germline, CDR1 is LNHDA and CDR2 is SQIVND (reference sequence). The CDR3 loop is CASSPLGQVFNYGYTF. CDR3 DNA sequence: TGTGCCAGTAGTCCCCTTGGACAGGTCTTTAACTATGGCTACACCTTC.

This sequence joins TRBV7-2 and TRBJ2-7; D remains ambiguous. Germline V CDR1 and CDR2: SGHTA, FQGNSA. The CDR3 contains 15 residues. V lost 1 base to trimming and J lost 2 bases, with 12 bases between them. The CDR3 protein is CASSLDGYSAYEQYF. Written as DNA, the CDR3 is TGTGCCAGCAGCTTAGATGGTTACTCCGCCTACGAGCAGTACTTC.

In this sample, this clone turned up a few times. The chain uses TRBV12-3 or TRBV12-4 and TRBJ2-7; unclear D gene. This CDR3 is built from 11 residues. The V end lost 6 bases, the J end lost 5 bases, and 8 bases lay between the germline ends. Here the CDR3 DNA reads TGTGCCAGCAGCCCCTCTAACGAGCAGTACTTC. Protein product: CASSPSNEQYF.

The chain is built from TRBV7-9 and TRBJ2-5, with 11 bases identical to TRBD2. V trimming: 10 bases; J trimming: 5 bases; junction bases outside the gene matches: 15. Germline CDR1 SEHNR, CDR2 FQNEAQ (reference sequence). This CDR3 spans 16 amino acids. The CDR3 sequence: CATSGGTSGSAETQYF. The CDR3, as DNA: TGTGCCACCTCGGGGGGAACTAGCGGGAGTGCTGAGACCCAGTACTTC.

V usage is TRBV5-1 and J usage is TRBJ2-2; 10 bases are shared with TRBD2. Germline loops: CDR1 SGHRS, CDR2 YFSETQ. The CDR3 is made up of 14 amino acids. Germline trimming cut 4 bases from V and 4 bases from J; bases unmatched to any gene: 1. CDR3 nucleotides: TGCGCCAGCAGCGCTAGCGGGGGCACCGGGGAGCTGTTTTTT. It encodes CASSASGGTGELFF.

The chain carries TRBV13 and TRBJ2-1; TRBD1 agrees at 11 bases. Germline V gene lookup returns CDR1 PRHDT and CDR2 FYEKMQ (reference sequence). The CDR3 consists of 15 residues. V lost 5 bases, J lost 7 bases, and 7 bases stayed unmatched. The CDR3: CASSPGQGAFNEQFF. The CDR3, as DNA: TGTGCCAGCAGCCCCGGACAGGGGGCCTTTAATGAGCAGTTCTTC.

This rearrangement joins TRBV5-8 to TRBJ1-4; 8 bases match TRBD1. The CDR3 runs 13 residues. Germline lookup yields CDR1 SGHTS and CDR2 YDEGEE. V dropped 9 bases and J dropped 8; count of bases not matched to a gene: 9. CDR3 amino acids: CATTDRVGEKLFF. The CDR3, as DNA: TGTGCCACTACGGACAGGGTGGGCGAAAAACTGTTTTTT.

The chain has TRBV19 and TRBJ1-4; D might be TRBD1 (5 bases). The CDR3 runs 16 residues. V lost 0 bases and J 7 bases, leaving 15 bases between the germline ends. Germline assignment: CDR1 LNHDA and CDR2 SQIVND (reference sequence). The CDR3 coding sequence is TGTGCCAGTAGTATAGATAGTCAGGGCGCGAGTGAAAAACTGTTTTTT. Protein product: CASSIDSQGASEKLFF.

The chain is built from TRBV7-2 and TRBJ2-7, with 10 nucleotides matching TRBD2. The CDR3 contains 16 residues. V lost 0 bases to trimming and J lost 7 bases; unmatched junction nucleotides: 9. Germline loops: CDR1 SGHTA, CDR2 FQGNSA. CDR3 bases: TGTGCCAGCAGCTTAGCGGCTAGCGGGAGTCAGGGAGAGCAGTACTTC. The encoded protein is CASSLAASGSQGEQYF. Combining the CDR3 with reference TRBV7-2 and TRBJ2-7 gives the whole variable domain GAGVSQSPSNKVTEKGKDVELRCDPISGHTALYWYRQSLGQGLEFLIYFQGNSAPDKSGLPSDRFSAERTGGSVSTLTIQRTQQEDSAVYLCASSLAASGSQGEQYFGPGTRLTVT.

The chain carries TRBV5-4 and TRBJ1-6; no firm D call. The ends were cut back, 0 bases at V and 13 bases at J, with 11 bases in the middle. The germline V gene encodes CDR1 SGHNT and CDR2 YYREEE (reference sequence). This CDR3 has 13 amino acids. CDR3 loop: CASSLDRVWPLHF. The CDR3 DNA is TGTGCCAGCAGCTTGGACCGGGTGTGGCCCCTCCACTTT.

The V gene is TRBV25-1, the J gene TRBJ2-6; D possibly corresponds to TRBD2 (6 bases). CDR3 length: 16 residues. V was clipped by 6 bases and J by 0 bases, with 12 bases between them. Germline V gene sequence: CDR1 MGHDK, CDR2 SYGVNS. Here the CDR3 DNA reads TGTGCCAGCAGACCGGGACTCCACTCTGGGGCCAACGTCCTGACTTTC. It translates to CASRPGLHSGANVLTF.

This chain joins TRBV7-6 and TRBJ2-2, with D perhaps TRBD2 (6 bases). The CDR3 runs to 15 residues. V was shortened by 3 bases and J by 4 bases, with 12 bases between the two germline ends. Germline V gene sequence: CDR1 SGHVS, CDR2 FNYEAQ. CDR3 DNA: TGTGCCAGCAGCTTGCCGGGACTGCTCACCGGGGAGCTGTTTTTT. It translates to CASSLPGLLTGELFF. The full variable domain, rest sourced from reference TRBV7-6 and TRBJ2-2, is GAGVSQSPRYKVTKRGQDVALRCDPISGHVSLYWYRQALGQGPEFLTYFNYEAQQDKSGLPNDRFSAERPEGSISTLTIQRTEQRDSAMYRCASSLPGLLTGELFFGEGSRLTVL.

The chain combines TRBV27 with TRBJ2-1, with D perhaps matching TRBD2 (6 bases). V lost 2 bases and J lost 9, with 17 bases in between. This CDR3 contains 15 residues. In germline, CDR1 is MNHEY, CDR2 SMNVEV (reference sequence). The CDR3 region is CASSLLRESRGEQFF. CDR3 nucleotides: TGTGCCAGCAGTTTACTACGGGAGTCTAGGGGTGAGCAGTTCTTC.

The rearrangement links TRBV7-8 to TRBJ2-7, with D possibly TRBD2 on 5 matching bases. CDR1 is SGHVS, CDR2 FQNEAQ, per germline. This CDR3 region has 17 residues. Trimming cost V 5 bases and J 5 bases, with 25 bases left between them. CDR3 amino acids: CASSRAEETSRWDEQYF. The CDR3 coding sequence is TGTGCCAGCAGCCGAGCGGAAGAAACTAGTAGATGGGACGAGCAGTACTTC.

CDR3 residues: CASSPLGRNYGYTF. The CDR3 coding sequence is TGTGCCAGCAGCCCCTTGGGGCGGAACTATGGCTACACCTTC. The chain couples TRBV3-1 (or the pseudogene TRBV3-2) to TRBJ1-2; tentative D call: TRBD1 (5 bases). Germline values: CDR1 LGHDT, CDR2 YNNKEL (reference sequence). This CDR3 contains 14 residues. Trimming pared 4 bases from V and 2 bases from J, leaving 11 bases between.